One sample yielded the 9 T cell receptor beta chains listed below, sequenced in a study of blood T cell repertoires in COVID-19. The data were produced by immunoSEQ multiplex PCR, yet TCRdb's version contains in-frame clones alone and is incomplete. The sample lists fewer than 300,000 clones, over 75% occurring once. Input material: PBMCs or T cells enriched from blood (not recorded which). The receptors were gathered from a young man who had recovered from COVID-19.

The rearrangement links TRBV12-3 or TRBV12-4 to TRBJ1-2; D is unresolved. CDR3 size: 12 residues. Trimming took off 1 base at V and 4 bases at J, with 4 bases between the two ends. CDR3 in DNA: TGTGCCAGCAGTTTAGGGAGCTATGGCTACACCTTC. The encoded protein is CASSLGSYGYTF.

V is TRBV27 and J is TRBJ1-6; D not certain. CDR1 and CDR2 from the germline V gene are MNHEY and SMNVEV (reference sequence). V was shortened by 5 bases and J by 3 bases, with 17 bases between the two germline ends. There are 17 residues in the CDR3. The CDR3 is CASSPTVGSSYNSPLHF. The CDR3 DNA reads TGTGCCAGCAGTCCAACTGTAGGGAGCAGCTATAATTCACCCCTCCACTTT.

This clone was found a few times. V is TRBV27 and J is TRBJ2-5; maybe TRBD1 (7 bases). Trimming took 3 bases from V and 5 from J, leaving 19 bases between them. CDR1 and CDR2 from the germline V gene are MNHEY and SMNVEV (reference sequence). CDR3 length: 16 residues. In DNA form, the CDR3 reads TGTGCCAGCAGTTTCCTCCCCTCTGCAGGGGGGGAGACCCAGTACTTC. Encoded protein: CASSFLPSAGGETQYF.

The chain is built from TRBV28 and TRBJ1-1; no clear D. In germline, CDR1 is MDHEN, CDR2 SYDVKM. V was pared by 2 bases and J by 4 bases, with 8 bases between. The CDR3 is 13 residues long. This CDR3 reads CASSLTGSTEAFF. The CDR3 DNA sequence: TGTGCCAGCAGTTTAACCGGGAGCACTGAAGCTTTCTTT.

The chain uses TRBV28 and TRBJ1-1; 7 bases agree with TRBD1. The CDR3 runs to 13 residues. V lost 7 bases, J lost 9 bases, and 11 bases stayed unmatched. Germline CDR1 and CDR2: MDHEN and SYDVKM. The CDR3 reads CASNVGQSLQAFF. The CDR3 bases are TGTGCCAGCAACGTGGGACAGTCCCTCCAAGCTTTCTTT.

The chain combines TRBV6-2 or TRBV6-3 with TRBJ1-5; D might be TRBD1 (6 bases). Germline-derived CDR1 and CDR2 are MNHEY and SVGEGT. The CDR3 runs 11 residues. Trimming pared 5 bases from V and 11 bases from J, leaving 10 bases between. CDR3 DNA sequence: TGTGCCAGCAGTGCTTCAGGGGCCCAGCATTTT. This codes for CASSASGAQHF.

V gene TRBV2 combines with J gene TRBJ2-3; no definite D call. CDR3 size: 14 residues. V was cut by 6 bases and J by 3 bases, with 13 bases left in between. Germline CDR1 and CDR2: SNHLY and FYNNEI. The CDR3, as DNA: TGTGCCAGCAGCGCCTTAGTACAGACAGATACGCAGTATTTT. Its translation: CASSALVQTDTQYF. Variable domain in full (rest from reference TRBV2 and TRBJ2-3): EPEVTQTPSHQVTQMGQEVILRCVPISNHLYFYWYRQILGQKVEFLVSFYNNEISEKSEIFDDQFSVERPDGSNFTLKIRSTKLEDSAMYFCASSALVQTDTQYFGPGTRLTVL.

The rearrangement links TRBV28 to TRBJ1-1; possible D gene TRBD1, 6 bases. CDR1 and CDR2 (germline): MDHEN, SYDVKM. The germline V and J ends were trimmed by 7 bases and 6 bases, with 18 bases remaining between them. This CDR3 region has 14 residues. The CDR3 DNA sequence: TGTGCCAGCACCCGGGACAATGGGGTCCCTGAAGCTTTCTTT. It is translated as CASTRDNGVPEAFF.

The genes are TRBV5-1 and TRBJ2-3, with D perhaps matching TRBD2 (5 bases). This CDR3 spans 16 amino acids. With 2 bases removed from V and 7 bases from J, the gap between germline ends came to 20 bases. Germline V gene data show CDR1 as SGHRS and CDR2 as YFSETQ. The CDR3 region has the DNA TGCGCCAGCAGCTTCACGGACTCAGTTTTGGGATATACGCAGTATTTT. Translation gives CASSFTDSVLGYTQYF. The full variable domain, rest sourced from reference TRBV5-1 and TRBJ2-3, is KAGVTQTPRYLIKTRGQQVTLSCSPISGHRSVSWYQQTPGQGLQFLFEYFSETQRNKGNFPGRFSGRQFSNSRSEMNVSTLELGDSALYLCASSFTDSVLGYTQYFGPGTRLTVL.